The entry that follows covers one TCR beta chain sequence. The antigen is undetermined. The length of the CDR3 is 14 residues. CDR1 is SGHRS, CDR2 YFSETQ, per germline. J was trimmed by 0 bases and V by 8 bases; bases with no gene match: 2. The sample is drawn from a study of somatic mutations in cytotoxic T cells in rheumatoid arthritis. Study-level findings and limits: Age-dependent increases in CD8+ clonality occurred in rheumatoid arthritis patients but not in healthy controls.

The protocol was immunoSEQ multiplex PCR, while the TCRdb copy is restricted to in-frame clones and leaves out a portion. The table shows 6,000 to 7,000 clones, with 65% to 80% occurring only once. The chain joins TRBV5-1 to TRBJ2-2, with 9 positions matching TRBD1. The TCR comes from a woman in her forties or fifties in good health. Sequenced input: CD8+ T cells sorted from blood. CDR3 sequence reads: CASGQGTNTGELFF. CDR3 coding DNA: TGCGCCAGTGGACAGGGGACGAACACCGGGGAGCTGTTTTTT.